One and the same sample provided the 2 T cell receptor beta chains below, sequenced in a study of T cells in Graves' hyperthyroidism and ophthalmopathy. TCR beta CDR3 sequences were amplified from RNA transcripts. First-round RT-PCR of the TCR CDR3 relied on the HTBI primer set. MiXCR, run by TCRdb on the multiplex PCR reads, gives a single entry per CDR3 protein. This sample has about 400,000 distinct CDR3 sequences, with roughly 15% found just once. The source material was blood. The receptors stem from a woman aged 55-70 years with Graves' ophthalmopathy.

In its sample, this clonotype was seen many times. The chain employs TRBV28 and TRBJ2-3; D is unclear. CDR1 MDHEN and CDR2 SYDVKM come from the germline V gene. The CDR3 extends over 11 amino acids. V was cut by 7 bases and J by 8 bases, with 10 bases left in between. CDR3 amino acids: CASNSVGTQYF. In DNA form, the CDR3 reads TGTGCCAGCAATTCCGTGGGTACGCAGTATTTT.

The rearrangement uses TRBV2 and TRBJ1-5, with 7 nucleotides matching TRBD1. The V gene's germline CDR1 is SNHLY and CDR2 FYNNEI. The CDR3 is 13 residues long. The J segment lost 7 bases and the V segment lost 1 base, leaving 1 base of the junction unmatched. The CDR3 sequence: CASSEDRGQPQHF. The CDR3 nucleotides read TGTGCCAGCAGTGAAGACAGGGGCCAGCCCCAGCATTTT. Together with reference TRBV2 and TRBJ1-5, the CDR3 gives the full variable domain: EPEVTQTPSHQVTQMGQEVILRCVPISNHLYFYWYRQILGQKVEFLVSFYNNEISEKSEIFDDQFSVERPDGSNFTLKIRSTKLEDSAMYFCASSEDRGQPQHFGDGTRLSIL.